The 22 T cell receptor beta chains below all came from one sample that was sequenced in a study of shared clonotypes between healthy human individuals. Sequencing used immunoSEQ multiplex PCR; TCRdb keeps in-frame clones, though not all of them. The sample carries roughly 490,000 clones, 70% to 80% recorded once. Input material: PBMCs. These TCRs come from a woman in her thirties or forties in good health. Some clones in this sample may be carry-over from other donors' samples.

Here the CDR3 reads CASSPLSGRNYEQYF. The CDR3 nucleotides read TGTGCCAGCTCACCCCTAAGCGGGAGGAACTACGAGCAGTACTTC. The V call is TRBV18, the J call TRBJ2-7; 9 bases agree with TRBD2. The CDR3 is 15 amino acids. The V gene end was trimmed by 3 bases and the J gene end by 3 bases; junction bases not matched to a gene: 6. Per the germline V gene, CDR1 is KGHSH and CDR2 is LQKENI.

The J gene is TRBJ2-7, the V gene TRBV28; 7 bases are a match to TRBD1. CDR1 and CDR2 (germline): MDHEN, SYDVKM. CDR3 size: 14 residues. Unmatched junction bases numbered 6, after V lost 4 bases and J lost 3 bases. CDR3: CASSSTGTDYEQYF. The CDR3 nucleotides are TGTGCCAGCAGTTCTACTGGGACAGACTACGAGCAGTACTTC.

The chain couples TRBV19 to TRBJ2-7; a possible D gene is TRBD1 (6 bases). The length of the CDR3 is 13 residues. V was cut by 6 bases and J by 3 bases, with 12 bases left in between. Germline V lookup: CDR1 LNHDA, CDR2 SQIVND (reference sequence). CDR3 residues: CASRTGPDYEQYF. In DNA, the CDR3 is TGTGCCAGTAGGACAGGACCAGACTACGAGCAGTACTTC.

This sequence joins TRBV5-5 and TRBJ1-5, with unresolved D. CDR3 length: 13 residues. V lost 4 bases and J lost 1, with 6 bases in between. The V gene's germline CDR1 is SGHKS and CDR2 YYEKEE (reference sequence). The CDR3, as DNA: TGTGCCAGCAGCGCCAAAAGCAATCAGCCCCAGCATTTT. Its protein is CASSAKSNQPQHF.

The chain combines TRBV7-9 with TRBJ2-1; TRBD1 might be the D (5 bases). V was clipped by 5 bases and J by 9 bases, with 17 bases between them. This CDR3 has 14 residues. The germline V gene has CDR1 SEHNR and CDR2 FQNEAQ (reference sequence). The CDR3 nucleotides are TGTGCCAGCAGCCACCGACAGCCGGTGGGTGAGCAGTTCTTC. Its translation: CASSHRQPVGEQFF.

The chain carries TRBV9 and TRBJ2-3; D unresolved. This CDR3 comprises 13 residues. Per germline, CDR1 SGDLS and CDR2 YYNGEE. Trimming took 3 bases from V and 6 from J, leaving 11 bases between them. CDR3 in amino acids: CASSARTGDTQYF. Written as DNA, the CDR3 is TGTGCCAGCAGCGCTAGGACCGGGGATACGCAGTATTTT.

This chain links TRBV11-2 with TRBJ2-1, with unresolved D. V was clipped by 1 base and J by 10 bases, with 11 bases between them. Germline V CDR1 and CDR2: SGHAT, FQNNGV. The CDR3 has 13 residues. The CDR3 nucleotides read TGTGCCAGCAGCTTAGGGATTTCCAGGGAGCAGTTCTTC. It codes for CASSLGISREQFF.

The chain carries TRBV5-5 and TRBJ2-3; D remains ambiguous. CDR1 and CDR2 from the germline V gene are SGHKS and YYEKEE (reference sequence). The V and J ends lost 7 bases and 5 bases respectively, with 5 bases between them. CDR3 length: 10 residues. This chain's CDR3 is CASLGDTQYF. The CDR3 nucleotides read TGTGCCAGCCTTGGAGATACGCAGTATTTT.

The V call is TRBV19, the J call TRBJ2-1, with 12 bases that match TRBD2. The germline V gene encodes CDR1 LNHDA and CDR2 SQIVND (reference sequence). The CDR3 sequence is 15 residues long. J gave up 5 bases and V 6 bases, and 5 bases lay outside the gene matches. The CDR3 DNA sequence: TGTGCCAGTAGACCGGGACTAGCGGGCCACAATGAGCAGTTCTTC. This codes for CASRPGLAGHNEQFF.

The chain employs TRBV6-5 and TRBJ1-4; D gene ambiguous. The CDR3 has 13 amino acids. Germline CDR1 MNHEY, CDR2 SVGAGI. Trimming shortened V by 6 bases and J by 6 bases, and 11 bases separated the two germline ends. The CDR3 bases are TGTGCCAGCAGCCCCGCGGGATATGAAAAACTGTTTTTT. It yields the protein CASSPAGYEKLFF.

The chain links TRBV5-1 to TRBJ1-2, with 8 bases fitting TRBD1. The CDR3 contains 14 residues. Germline CDR1 is SGHRS and CDR2 is YFSETQ. The J segment lost 4 bases and the V segment lost 4 bases, leaving 6 bases of the junction unmatched. CDR3 sequence (DNA): TGCGCCAGCAGCCAAACGGGACAGGCCTATGGCTACACCTTC. It is translated as CASSQTGQAYGYTF.

This sequence joins TRBV5-6 and TRBJ2-3, with a weak D call TRBD1 (5 bases). V was cut by 0 bases and J by 4 bases, with 15 bases left in between. This CDR3 has 16 amino acids. Germline V gene sequence: CDR1 SGHDT, CDR2 YYEEEE. The CDR3 nucleotides are TGTGCCAGCAGCTTGGTGGGGCAGGGCTGGGCAGATACGCAGTATTTT. Its protein product is CASSLVGQGWADTQYF.

The genes are TRBV7-2 and TRBJ1-1, with a possible D match to TRBD1 (6 bases). This CDR3 comprises 12 residues. The V gene's germline CDR1 is SGHTA and CDR2 FQGNSA. Trimming took 5 bases from V and 5 from J, leaving 9 bases between them. CDR3 bases: TGTGCCAGCAGCCCGCAGGGGACTGAAGCTTTCTTT. Amino acids: CASSPQGTEAFF.

This clone was seen only a few times. V and J are TRBV2 and TRBJ2-4, with 7 bases fitting TRBD1. Trimming cost V 4 bases and J 8 bases; bases outside gene matches: 5. There are 13 residues in the CDR3. From germline, CDR1 is SNHLY and CDR2 FYNNEI. CDR3 in amino acids: CASSVGQADIQYF. As DNA, the CDR3 is TGTGCCAGCAGTGTTGGACAGGCAGACATTCAGTACTTC.

The rearrangement links TRBV5-1 to TRBJ2-3; D perhaps matches TRBD1 (5 bases). This CDR3 comprises 14 residues. Germline CDR1 and CDR2: SGHRS and YFSETQ. Trimming removed 0 bases at V and 5 bases at J, with 10 bases between. In nucleotides, the CDR3 is TGCGCCAGCAGCTTGGAGGGGCTGGGAGATACGCAGTATTTT. This codes for CASSLEGLGDTQYF.

The V call is TRBV5-1, the J call TRBJ2-7; 7 bases fit TRBD1. This CDR3 region has 16 residues. V gave up 2 bases and J gave up 3 bases; unmatched junction bases: 11. CDR1 SGHRS and CDR2 YFSETQ come from the germline V gene. This CDR3 is CASSLVTGTVYYEQYF. The CDR3 DNA reads TGCGCCAGCAGCTTAGTCACCGGGACAGTTTACTACGAGCAGTACTTC.

The rearrangement links TRBV29-1 to TRBJ2-3, with 8 bases identical to TRBD2. Unmatched junction bases numbered 5, after V lost 7 bases and J lost 2 bases. Per the germline V gene, CDR1 is SQVTM and CDR2 is ANQGSEA. There are 13 residues in the CDR3. The CDR3 region has the DNA TGCAGCGCGAAGGGACTAGACACAGATACGCAGTATTTT. It codes for CSAKGLDTDTQYF.

The genes are TRBV5-1 and TRBJ2-1, with 12 bases fitting TRBD2. The CDR3 totals 16 residues. V lost 1 base and J lost 9; bases outside the gene matches: 8. Germline V gene sequence: CDR1 SGHRS, CDR2 YFSETQ. Written as DNA, the CDR3 is TGCGCCAGCAGCTTGCGAACCGGGACTAGCGGGTCTGAGCAGTTCTTC. This codes for CASSLRTGTSGSEQFF.

This rearrangement joins TRBV15 to TRBJ2-1; 8 nucleotides line up with TRBD2. CDR3 length equals 15 residues. The germline gives CDR1 LNHNV, CDR2 YYDKDF (reference sequence). Trimming removed 1 base from V and 9 bases from J; junction bases left unmatched: 8. The CDR3 here is CATSRVSAGVGEQFF. CDR3 nucleotides: TGTGCCACCAGCAGAGTTTCAGCGGGAGTGGGTGAGCAGTTCTTC.

V is TRBV6-5 and J is TRBJ2-6, with D possibly being TRBD2 (5 bases). The V end lost 6 bases, the J end lost 0 bases, and 9 bases lay between the germline ends. CDR1 and CDR2 (germline): MNHEY, SVGAGI. CDR3 length equals 15 residues. The CDR3 nucleotides read TGTGCCAGCAGGTATGGGAGCTCTGGGGCCAACGTCCTGACTTTC. Its protein product is CASRYGSSGANVLTF.

V gene TRBV15 combines with J gene TRBJ1-4; 8 positions agree with TRBD1. Germline V gene sequence: CDR1 LNHNV, CDR2 YYDKDF (reference sequence). Trimming cost V 0 bases and J 7 bases; bases outside gene matches: 10. The CDR3 is 17 amino acids. CDR3 residues: CATSREGQGAGSEKLFF. The DNA of the CDR3 is TGTGCCACCAGCAGAGAGGGCCAGGGGGCGGGAAGTGAAAAACTGTTTTTT.

This chain joins TRBV6-5 and TRBJ1-4; D perhaps matches TRBD1 (5 bases). This CDR3 has 15 residues. Germline V CDR1 and CDR2: MNHEY, SVGAGI. V gave up 2 bases and J gave up 3 bases, with 10 bases separating them. The DNA for the CDR3 is TGTGCCAGCAGTTACCGACCGGGGGCTAATGAAAAACTGTTTTTT. The encoded protein is CASSYRPGANEKLFF.